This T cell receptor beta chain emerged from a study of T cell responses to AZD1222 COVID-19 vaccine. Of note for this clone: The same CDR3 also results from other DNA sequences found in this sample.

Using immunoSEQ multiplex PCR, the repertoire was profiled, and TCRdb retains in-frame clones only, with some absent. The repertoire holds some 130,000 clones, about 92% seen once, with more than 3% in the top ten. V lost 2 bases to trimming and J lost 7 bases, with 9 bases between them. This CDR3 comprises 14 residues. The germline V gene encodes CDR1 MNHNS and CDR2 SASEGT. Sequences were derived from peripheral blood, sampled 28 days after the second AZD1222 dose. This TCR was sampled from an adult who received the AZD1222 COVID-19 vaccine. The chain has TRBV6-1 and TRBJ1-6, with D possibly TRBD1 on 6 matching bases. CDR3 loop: CASSEQGRNSPLHF. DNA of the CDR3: TGTGCCAGCAGTGAACAGGGGCGGAATTCACCCCTCCACTTT.